These T cell receptor beta chains were read from a single sample in a study of T cell responses to AZD1222 COVID-19 vaccine. TCRdb keeps only in-frame clones here, not all; method: immunoSEQ multiplex PCR. The sample has more than 85,000 clones, 85% to 95% seen once. The starting material was peripheral blood, obtained on day 0 of AZD1222 vaccination. Receptors originate from an adult in good health. The CDR3 runs from the conserved cysteine through the conserved F or W. A D gene is named only where the DNA matches it firmly. Part of the rows lack a size; the others show once, few, many or a class for expanded clones.

CDR3 length	V gene	J gene	D gene	clone size	CDR3 DNA	CDR3 protein
16	TRBV4-1	TRBJ1-5	TRBD1	.	TGCGCCAGCAGCCAAGCCCAGACAGGGATTCATCAGCCCCAGCATTTT	CASSQAQTGIHQPQHF
13	TRBV28	TRBJ1-5	.	.	TGTGCCAGCAACGTTAACGGCAATCAGCCCCAGCATTTT	CASNVNGNQPQHF
13	TRBV30	TRBJ1-1	.	.	TGTGCCTGGAGGCGGGGACCGAACACTGAAGCTTTCTTT	CAWRRGPNTEAFF
13	TRBV28	TRBJ1-2	.	.	TGTGCCAGCAGTTTAGGGCGCGGGGATGGCTACACCTTC	CASSLGRGDGYTF
13	TRBV28	TRBJ1-5	TRBD1	.	TGTGCCAGTACAGGGGGCGTTGGTCAGCCCCAGCATTTT	CASTGGVGQPQHF
12	TRBV30	TRBJ1-2	.	.	TGTGCCTGGAGTGTAGAAGAGGCGAGCTACACCTTC	CAWSVEEASYTF
14	TRBV5-5	TRBJ2-7	.	.	TGTGCCAGCAGCCCGGGGCCCGACCCCTACGAGCAGTACTTC	CASSPGPDPYEQYF
14	TRBV4-1	TRBJ2-7	.	.	TGCGCCAGCAGCCAAGAGTCCACAGGGAGCGAGCAGTACTTC	CASSQESTGSEQYF
14	TRBV28	TRBJ2-7	.	.	TGTGCCAGCAGTCCGGGACACCCCACCTACGAGCAGTACTTC	CASSPGHPTYEQYF
13	TRBV6-7	TRBJ1-1	.	.	TGTGCCAGGAGCGGGACGCGGAACACTGAAGCTTTCTTT	CARSGTRNTEAFF
17	TRBV30	TRBJ1-4	TRBD1	.	TGTGCCTGGAGTGTACAGACAGGGTGGAAAACTAATGAAAAACTGTTTTTT	CAWSVQTGWKTNEKLFF
16	TRBV28	TRBJ1-6	.	once	TGTGCCAGCAGCCCGTCCAGGAGCTCCTATAATTCACCCCTCCACTTT	CASSPSRSSYNSPLHF
14	TRBV28	TRBJ2-7	TRBD2	.	TGTGCCAGCAGCTATAGCGGGGGGGCCCACGAGCAGTACTTC	CASSYSGGAHEQYF
12	TRBV24-1	TRBJ2-2	.	.	TGTGCCACCAGTCCGGGGACCGGGGAGCTGTTTTTT	CATSPGTGELFF
11	TRBV5-6	TRBJ2-1	.	.	TGTGCCAGCAGCTCAGGGTACGAGCAGTTCTTC	CASSSGYEQFF
18	TRBV27	TRBJ2-7	TRBD2	.	TGTGCCAGCAGTCCATGGGGTCTAGCGGGGGACTCTTCCTACGAGCAGTACTTC	CASSPWGLAGDSSYEQYF
15	TRBV3-1/TRBV3-2	TRBJ2-1	.	.	TGTGCCAGCAGCCCATTAGAGACGGCCGGGGATGAGCAGTTCTTC	CASSPLETAGDEQFF
16	TRBV5-4	TRBJ1-2	.	.	TGTGCCAGCCATCTAGGTACAGGGTCCGGACTTTATGGCTACACCTTC	CASHLGTGSGLYGYTF
15	TRBV10-3	TRBJ1-6	.	.	TGTGCCATCAGTACAGGGAGCTCCTATAATTCACCCCTCCACTTT	CAISTGSSYNSPLHF
18	TRBV28	TRBJ1-4	TRBD1	.	TGTGCCAGCATTTCATCACAGGGGCGGACGTCAACTAATGAAAAACTGTTTTTT	CASISSQGRTSTNEKLFF
15	TRBV6-5	TRBJ2-1	.	.	TGTGCCAGCAGTTACCAACCGGGGCTCGGGAATGAGCAGTTCTTC	CASSYQPGLGNEQFF
15	TRBV4-1	TRBJ1-1	.	.	TGCGCCAGCAGCCAAGTTCGGGGGGCGAACACTGAAGCTTTCTTT	CASSQVRGANTEAFF
14	TRBV18	TRBJ1-2	.	.	TGTGCCAGCTCACTACTCGAGGCTAACTATGGCTACACCTTC	CASSLLEANYGYTF
13	TRBV2	TRBJ1-2	.	.	TGTGCCAGCAATGGGGGCGGTCAGTATGGCTACACCTTC	CASNGGGQYGYTF
16	TRBV28	TRBJ1-2	TRBD1	.	TGTGCCAGCACCCGACTGTCGACAGGGTTCCTAGAAGGCTACACCTTC	CASTRLSTGFLEGYTF
13	TRBV2	TRBJ1-2	.	.	TGTGCCAGCAGTGCGAGTAGGGACTATGGCTACACCTTC	CASSASRDYGYTF
13	TRBV6-5	TRBJ1-3	.	.	TGTGCCAGCAGACTGAACTCTGGAAACACCATATATTTT	CASRLNSGNTIYF
14	TRBV29-1	TRBJ1-2	TRBD1	few	TGCGGGGGGACAGGGGGCGTCCTCAACTATGGCTACACCTTC	CGGTGGVLNYGYTF
14	TRBV5-1	TRBJ2-7	TRBD1	.	TGCGCCAGCAGCCCCGGGACAGGGAACTACGAGCAGTACTTC	CASSPGTGNYEQYF
12	TRBV4-1	TRBJ1-2	TRBD1	.	TGCGCCAGCGAGGACAGGGGAGCCGGCTACACCTTC	CASEDRGAGYTF
15	TRBV28	TRBJ1-1	.	.	TGTGCCAGCAAAGCCCCAGGGCCCATGAACACTGAAGCTTTCTTT	CASKAPGPMNTEAFF
14	TRBV6-5	TRBJ1-5	.	.	TGTGCCAGCAGCCGGGCCGCAGGAGTTCAGCCCCAGCATTTT	CASSRAAGVQPQHF
14	TRBV28	TRBJ1-2	.	.	TGTGCCAGCAGTTTAAGGGGGGAGAACTATGGCTACACCTTC	CASSLRGENYGYTF
14	TRBV6-5	TRBJ2-2	.	.	TGTGCCACCTTATGGAGGCCTAACACCGGGGAGCTGTTTTTT	CATLWRPNTGELFF
11	TRBV19	TRBJ1-3	.	once	TGTGCCAGTAGCCCCGCGGACACCATATATTTT	CASSPADTIYF
14	TRBV5-1	TRBJ2-5	.	.	TGCGCCAGCAGTGCTTCTGCGGCCCCGGAGACCCAGTACTTC	CASSASAAPETQYF
17	TRBV5-1	TRBJ1-6	.	.	TGCGCCAGCAGCCCGGCCCCGGGGGGCTTTGGGAATTCACCCCTCCACTTT	CASSPAPGGFGNSPLHF
13	TRBV19	TRBJ2-3	TRBD2	.	TGTGCCAGTACTCCTAGCGGGGTGCATACGCAGTATTTT	CASTPSGVHTQYF
15	TRBV7-9	TRBJ1-2	TRBD1	.	TGTGCCAGCAGCGCCGAGGGACAGGGGGCGGGTGGCTACACCTTC	CASSAEGQGAGGYTF
16	TRBV18	TRBJ2-7	TRBD2	.	TGTGCCAGCTCTCCTAAACGACTAGCGGCCACCTACGAGCAGTACTTC	CASSPKRLAATYEQYF
13	TRBV15	TRBJ2-7	.	.	TGTGCCACCAGCGGACGGAGAACCTACGAGCAGTACTTC	CATSGRRTYEQYF
14	TRBV14	TRBJ2-3	.	.	TGTGCCAGCAGCCTTCGAGGGGCGACAGATACGCAGTATTTT	CASSLRGATDTQYF
14	TRBV24-1	TRBJ2-1	TRBD2	.	TGTGCCACCAGTGACCTTAGCGGGGGGGGTGAGCAGTTCTTC	CATSDLSGGGEQFF
13	TRBV12-5	TRBJ2-3	.	.	TGTGCTAGTGTCCTAGGAGCCACAGATACGCAGTATTTT	CASVLGATDTQYF
14	TRBV19	TRBJ1-5	TRBD1	few	TGTGCCAGTAGGGGACAGGGTTACAATCAGCCCCAGCATTTT	CASRGQGYNQPQHF
13	TRBV19	TRBJ1-1	TRBD1	.	TGTGCCAGTAAGGGGACAGGGAACACTGAAGCTTTCTTT	CASKGTGNTEAFF
13	TRBV12-3/TRBV12-4	TRBJ2-7	.	.	TGTGCCAGCAGTTTTGGGGGTGTCCACGAGCAGTACTTC	CASSFGGVHEQYF
15	TRBV7-8	TRBJ2-1	TRBD2	.	TGTGCCAGCAGCTCTAGCGGTGGCTCCTACAATGAGCAGTTCTTC	CASSSSGGSYNEQFF
12	TRBV2	TRBJ2-1	.	.	TGTGCCAGCAGGGGGACGTACAATGAGCAGTTCTTC	CASRGTYNEQFF
14	TRBV11-2	TRBJ2-5	.	.	TGTGCCAGCAGCTATGCCGGGGGTGGCTGGACCCAGTACTTC	CASSYAGGGWTQYF
14	TRBV6-6	TRBJ1-1	TRBD1	.	TGTGCCAGCAGTTACGAACGCAGGGGGACTGAAGCTTTCTTT	CASSYERRGTEAFF
15	TRBV3-1/TRBV3-2	TRBJ2-3	.	.	TGTGCCAGCAGCCAAGATCGGCGGACCACAGATACGCAGTATTTT	CASSQDRRTTDTQYF
15	TRBV27	TRBJ1-1	.	.	TGTGCCAGCAGTTTGGTGGGACCGATGAACACTGAAGCTTTCTTT	CASSLVGPMNTEAFF
15	TRBV5-5	TRBJ2-1	.	.	TGTGCCAGCAGCTTGGCGGCAGGTCCCTACAATGAGCAGTTCTTC	CASSLAAGPYNEQFF
14	TRBV6-5	TRBJ2-7	TRBD2	once	TGTGCCAGCAGGCCGGGACTAGGAACCTACGAGCAGTACTTC	CASRPGLGTYEQYF
13	TRBV10-2	TRBJ2-5	TRBD2	.	TGCGCCAGCCTTCTAGCGGGCCAAGAGACCCAGTACTTC	CASLLAGQETQYF
16	TRBV7-9	TRBJ1-6	.	.	TGTGCCAGCAGCCACCCCCGGGGGTCGTATAATTCACCCCTCCACTTT	CASSHPRGSYNSPLHF
14	TRBV9	TRBJ1-2	.	.	TGTGCCAGCAGGCCGGTGGGGGGAAGCTATGGCTACACCTTC	CASRPVGGSYGYTF
14	TRBV2	TRBJ2-2	.	.	TGTGCCAGCAGTGATGCCAGGGTTACCGGGGAGCTGTTTTTT	CASSDARVTGELFF